These 3 T cell receptor beta chains were all obtained from the same sample, sequenced in a study of low-dose radiotherapy and immunotherapy resistance in tumors. The sample's time point: after trial treatment. Treatment noted: LDRT plus nivolumab, ipilimumab, low-dose cyclophosphamide and aspirin (RACIN trial). Covering alpha and beta chains, TRAV- and TRBV-specific primers were used for the first-strand cDNA. TCRs underwent about 22 PCR cycles of amplification with a constant-region primer and V-primer adapter. TCRdb itself ran the reads through MiXCR, one entry per CDR3 protein. The repertoire holds fewer than 110,000 distinct CDR3 sequences, with less than 25% as singletons. The source was PBMCs, collected after low-dose radiotherapy plus immunotherapy. Source of these receptors: a male donor with prostate cancer.

Only a few counts were recorded for this clonotype. The chain couples TRBV6-2 or TRBV6-3 to TRBJ1-1, with D uncertain. This CDR3 comprises 13 residues. CDR1 and CDR2 from the germline V gene are MNHEY and SVGEGT. V gave up 7 bases and J gave up 3 bases, with 12 bases separating them. CDR3 DNA sequence: TGTGCCAGCACCCAGAGGGAGTACACTGAAGCTTTCTTT. Translating it yields CASTQREYTEAFF.

Note on this clonotype: A read error may account for a junction end that differs from germline. The chain joins TRBV7-7 to TRBJ2-5, with 10 bases aligning to TRBD2. CDR1 and CDR2 from the germline V gene are SSHAT and FNYEAQ (reference sequence). This CDR3 contains 15 residues. This CDR3 reads CASSSGLARQETQYF. The CDR3, as DNA: TGTGCTAGCAGCTCGGGACTAGCGCGACAAGAGACCCAGTACTTC.

This chain uses TRBV10-3 with TRBJ2-1; 7 bases fit TRBD2. The CDR3 is 12 amino acids. After removal of 10 bases from V and 5 bases from J, the junction contained 5 bases not matched to a gene. Per germline, CDR1 ENHRY and CDR2 SYGVKD. The CDR3 DNA sequence: TGTGCCACTTCTGCGGGAGACAATGAGCAGTTCTTC. Translation: CATSAGDNEQFF.